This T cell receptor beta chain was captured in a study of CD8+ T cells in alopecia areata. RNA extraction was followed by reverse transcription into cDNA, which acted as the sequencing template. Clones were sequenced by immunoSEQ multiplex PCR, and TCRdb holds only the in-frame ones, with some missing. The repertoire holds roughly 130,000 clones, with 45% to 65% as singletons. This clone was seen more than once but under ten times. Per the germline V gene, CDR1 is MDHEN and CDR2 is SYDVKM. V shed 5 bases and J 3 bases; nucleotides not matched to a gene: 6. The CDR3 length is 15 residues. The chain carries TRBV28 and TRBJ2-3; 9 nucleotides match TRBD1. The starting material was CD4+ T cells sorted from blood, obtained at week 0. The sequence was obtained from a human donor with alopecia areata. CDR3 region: CASSPGTGWTDTQYF. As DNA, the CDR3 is TGTGCCAGCAGTCCCGGGACAGGGTGGACAGATACGCAGTATTTT.